Listed below are T cell receptor beta chains from one sample, sequenced in a study of beta chain features in type 1 diabetes. Measured with immunoSEQ multiplex PCR; TCRdb has only the in-frame clones, and not every one. The table records under 300,000 clones, around 21% of them present only once. The specimen sequenced was naive CD4+ T cells from blood. Source of these receptors: a woman aged 40 to 50 with type 1 diabetes. CDR3s leave out the opening cysteine and the closing phenylalanine or tryptophan. Fields, in order: D gene, V gene, CDR3 protein. A D gene is named only where the DNA matches it firmly.

>TRBD2|TRBV9
ASSGGLAGQEWSTDTQY
>-|TRBV7-3
ASSRTDYNEQF
>TRBD2|TRBV5-1
ATRGGMYEQF
>TRBD1|TRBV11-2
ASSLDRDSFSYEQY
>-|TRBV5-4
ASSASGERGSPLH
>-|TRBV6-5
ASSYSIPFNTEAF
>-|TRBV28
ASSPSLGGANTGELF
>-|TRBV7-3
ASSLAGMTEAF
>-|TRBV28
ASSLLGQVEETQY
>-|TRBV7-6
ASSLASVGETQY
>-|TRBV4-3
ASSTGYNSPLH
>-|TRBV4-1
ASSLRQEETQY
>-|TRBV6-6
ASSYSGQGETQY
>-|TRBV7-9
ASSPGQTNTEAF
>TRBD2|TRBV5-4
ASSLLAGTGQETQY
>TRBD1|TRBV28
ASSPDRAYGYT
>TRBD2|TRBV19
ASKFLAGAEEQF
>-|TRBV7-2
ASSLVNGVDTEAF
>TRBD2|TRBV7-9
ASVWSGSVGEQF
>TRBD1|TRBV7-9
ASSSPQGARNTEAF
>TRBD1|TRBV4-3
ASSQVTGGATQY
>TRBD1|TRBV18
ASSPTGTGPYNEQF
>-|TRBV14
ASSQQGGHTGELF
>TRBD2|TRBV20-1
SARGGERQF
>-|TRBV6-6
ASSYSQNTNTEAF
>-|TRBV15
ATSRDIGVQETQY
>TRBD2|TRBV28
ASSLILAGGPYEQY
>-|TRBV2
ASRAGDLYGYT
>-|TRBV9
ASSVSSNQPQH
>-|TRBV30
AWSVWGGRNTIY
>TRBD2|TRBV7-9
ASSTASGGAPF
>TRBD2|TRBV18
ASSPLRGLAGDNEQF
>TRBD1|TRBV6-4
ASSAGQGAPPGELF
>-|TRBV5-6
ASSLVQATYGYT
>-|TRBV23-1
ARGADVPWCSPLH
>TRBD2|TRBV29-1
SEGGRTYNEQF
>-|TRBV5-1
ASSLGRGLGTDTQY
>-|TRBV29-1
SVELAQGGETQY
>TRBD2|TRBV5-4
ASSLAGTSGSLETQY
>TRBD1|TRBV19
ATSGTGNQPQH
>-|TRBV4-1
ASSQYRGTAHQETQY
>TRBD2|TRBV13
ASSLTGTSGRNIYEQY
>TRBD2|TRBV7-9
ASSSLAGGYEQY
>TRBD2|TRBV7-2
ASSQGLAGTDTQY
>-|TRBV19
ASPWQDNYGYT
>TRBD1|TRBV28
ASRRGPGEQF
>-|TRBV9
ASSEGGGTDTQY
>-|TRBV4-1
ASSQDGAARGYT
>TRBD2|TRBV5-1
ASSPGLAEETQY